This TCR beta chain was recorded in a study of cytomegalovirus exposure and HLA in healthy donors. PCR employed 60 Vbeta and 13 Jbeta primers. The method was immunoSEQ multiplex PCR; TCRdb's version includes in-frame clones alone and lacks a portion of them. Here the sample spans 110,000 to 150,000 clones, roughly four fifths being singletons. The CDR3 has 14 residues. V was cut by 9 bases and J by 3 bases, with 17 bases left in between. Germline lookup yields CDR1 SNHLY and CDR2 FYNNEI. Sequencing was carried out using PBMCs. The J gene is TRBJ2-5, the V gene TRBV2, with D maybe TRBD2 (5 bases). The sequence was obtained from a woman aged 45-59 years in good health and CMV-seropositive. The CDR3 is CASLLAVWEETQYF. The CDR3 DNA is TGTGCCAGTCTTCTAGCAGTCTGGGAAGAGACCCAGTACTTC.